This paragraph covers one T cell receptor (beta chain) sequence. What antigen it recognizes has not been identified. Base qualities are not recorded, but no much larger clone differs from it by a single base. The data originate from a study of CD8+CD57+ T cells in acquired aplastic anemia (dated by TCRdb to the late 2010s). With respect to the entire study: Extracted DNA from sorted CD4+ and CD8+ cells averaged approximately 3 ug, ranging from about 0.2 to 30 ug. Overall study outcomes, separate from this receptor: Patients and healthy controls showed no significant difference in CD8+ Simpson's diversity (P=0.060). Around 27 CD8+ CDR3 sequences were shared between patients and controls but appeared highly expressed in patients and within their immunodominant clones.

Genomic DNA served as template for TCR beta VDJ combination and CDR3 sequence profiling. An Illumina HiSeq 2000 was the platform used for TCR repertoire sequencing. Concerning the study's data processing: Repertoire assessment relied on Simpson's diversity index, CDR3 size and DJ length profiles, and TRBV/TRBJ rearrangement plots. The immunodominant clone was defined as the most abundant DNA sequence in deep sequencing data. CDR3 amino acid sequences were screened for sharing across subjects and were compared with published repertoires and the VDJdb database. TCRdb itself trimmed the public reads at Q25 with fastp, ran MiXCR and retained productive beta chains. One record per CDR3 amino acid sequence lists the most common genes and DNA. TCRdb, not the original authors, processed these V and J calls. Recorded for this sample are 200,000 or so distinct CDR3 sequences; over 60% of them occurred a single time. Together, the top ten hold about 43% of the sample.

Trimming at the junction amounts to 3 bases on V and 5 bases on J, and the germline ends lie 19 bases apart. The CDR3 runs 15 residues from the cysteine to the phenylalanine. Of the read, only the CDR3 DNA is kept; its 45 bases are in frame from base 1. The germline V gene (reference sequence) yields DFQATT for CDR1 and SNEGSKA for CDR2. The study deep-sequenced TCR repertoires of sorted CD4+ and CD8+ blood T cells from severe aplastic anemia patients and healthy subjects. Ficoll-Paque density gradient centrifugation was used to isolate peripheral blood mononuclear cells. Before DNA extraction, CD4+ and CD8+ T cells were sorted with FACS or magnetic beads.

Sequenced material: sorted CD4+, CD8+, or CD8+CD57+ T cells (not recorded which) from PBMCs. The sequence joins TRBV20-1 to TRBJ1-2, and the D gene may be TRBD1, 6 bases matching. The receptor was isolated from a human donor with severe aplastic anemia or a healthy control (not recorded which). The nucleotide sequence is TGCAGTGCTAGTCCCCAGAACTACAGGGATTATGGCTACACCTTC. This sequence encodes CSASPQNYRDYGYTF.